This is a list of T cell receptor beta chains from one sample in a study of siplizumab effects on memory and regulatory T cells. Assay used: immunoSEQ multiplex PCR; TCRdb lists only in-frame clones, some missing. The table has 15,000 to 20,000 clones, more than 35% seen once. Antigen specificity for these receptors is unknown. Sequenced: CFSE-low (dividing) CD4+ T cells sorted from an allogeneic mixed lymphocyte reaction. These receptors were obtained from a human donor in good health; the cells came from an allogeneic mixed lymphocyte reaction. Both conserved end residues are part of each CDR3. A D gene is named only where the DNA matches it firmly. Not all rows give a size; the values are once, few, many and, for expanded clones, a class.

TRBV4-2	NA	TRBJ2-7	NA	TGTGCCAGCAGCCAAGCGGCATACCAGGGCCAGTACGAGCAGTACTTC	CASSQAAYQGQYEQYF
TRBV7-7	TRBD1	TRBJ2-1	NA	TGTGCCAGCAGCTTAGACACAGGGGAAGAGCAGTTCTTC	CASSLDTGEEQFF
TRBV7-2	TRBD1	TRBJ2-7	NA	TGTGCCAGCAGCTTAGACAGGGGGCCCTACGAGCAGTACTTC	CASSLDRGPYEQYF
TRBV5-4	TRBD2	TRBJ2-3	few	TGTGCCAGCAGCTTGGGGGCTAGCGGGGGGTTTTTGGCAGATACGCAGTATTTT	CASSLGASGGFLADTQYF
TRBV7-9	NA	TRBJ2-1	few	TGTGCCAGCACCCCAATTAATGCCAATGAGCAGTTCTTC	CASTPINANEQFF
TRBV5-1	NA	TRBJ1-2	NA	TGCGCCAGCAGCCCGACAGGCAATTATGGCTACACCTTC	CASSPTGNYGYTF
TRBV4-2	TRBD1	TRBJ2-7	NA	TGTGCCAGCAGCCAGGCCGGGACAGGGGTAGGCGAGCAGTACTTC	CASSQAGTGVGEQYF
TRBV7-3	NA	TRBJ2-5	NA	TGTGCCAGCAGCCGGGGCCATGGAGAGACCCAGTACTTC	CASSRGHGETQYF
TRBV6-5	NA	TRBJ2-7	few	TGTGCCAGCAGAATGGACCCAGTCCTCTACGAGCAGTACTTC	CASRMDPVLYEQYF
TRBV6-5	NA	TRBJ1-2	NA	TGTGCCAGCAGTTCCCGACCGGCCGTGGACTATGGCTACACCTTC	CASSSRPAVDYGYTF
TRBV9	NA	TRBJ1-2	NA	TGTGCCAGCAGCGTAGATTCTGAGTATGGCTACACCTTC	CASSVDSEYGYTF
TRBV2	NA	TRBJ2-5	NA	TGTGCCAGCAGTGGGGGGTTAGGAGGGACCCAGTACTTC	CASSGGLGGTQYF
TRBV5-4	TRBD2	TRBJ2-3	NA	TGTGCCAGTGGCTACCGGGACTACACAGATACGCAGTATTTT	CASGYRDYTDTQYF
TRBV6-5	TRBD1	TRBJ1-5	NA	TGTGCCAGCAGTCCCTTGGACAGGGGATATCAGCTCCAGCATTTT	CASSPLDRGYQLQHF
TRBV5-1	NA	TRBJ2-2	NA	TGCGCCAGCAGCTCCGCGGGGGCCCTAAACACCGGGGAGCTGTTTTTT	CASSSAGALNTGELFF
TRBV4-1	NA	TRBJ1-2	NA	TGCGCCAGCAGCCAAGATCGTCAGGGTACCTATGGCTACACCTTC	CASSQDRQGTYGYTF
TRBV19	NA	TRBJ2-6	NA	TGTGCCAGTAAACTCGGAGGTGGGGCCAACGTCCTGACTTTC	CASKLGGGANVLTF
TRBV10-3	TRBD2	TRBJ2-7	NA	TGTGCCATCAGTGAGTCTCTAGCGGTGATTGACGAGCAGTACTTC	CAISESLAVIDEQYF
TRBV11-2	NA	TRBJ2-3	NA	TGTGCCAGCAAGCACAGTGGCACAGATACGCAGTATTTT	CASKHSGTDTQYF
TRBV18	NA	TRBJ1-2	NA	TGTGCCAGCTCAGGGGCAGGGGACTTCTATGGCTACACCTTC	CASSGAGDFYGYTF
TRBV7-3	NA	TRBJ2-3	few	TGTGCCAGCAGCTTAATCGGCCCAGATACGCAGTATTTT	CASSLIGPDTQYF
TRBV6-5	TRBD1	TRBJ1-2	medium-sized	TGTGCCAGCAGAGCCGGGACAGGGGGCAAAGGAGGCTACACCTTC	CASRAGTGGKGGYTF
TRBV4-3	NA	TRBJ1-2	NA	TGCGCCAGCAGCCAACAGAGACAGCCTCTCTATGGCTACACCTTC	CASSQQRQPLYGYTF
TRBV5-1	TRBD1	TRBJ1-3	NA	TGCGCCAGCTCCGGGACAGGGGTCTCTGGAAACACCATATATTTT	CASSGTGVSGNTIYF
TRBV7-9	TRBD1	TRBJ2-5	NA	TGTGCCAGCAGCTTGGGACAGTTACAAGAGACCCAGTACTTC	CASSLGQLQETQYF
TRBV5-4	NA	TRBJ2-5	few	TGTGCCAGCAGCAACCGACTCGGTTCCCAAGAGACCCAGTACTTC	CASSNRLGSQETQYF
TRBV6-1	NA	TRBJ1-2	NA	TGTGCCAGCAGTCAAGGACAGGGCTACACCTTC	CASSQGQGYTF
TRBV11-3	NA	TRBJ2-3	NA	TGTGCCAGCAGCTTAGACCCTAGCACAGATACGCAGTATTTT	CASSLDPSTDTQYF
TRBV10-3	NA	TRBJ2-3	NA	TGTGCCATCAGTGAGAACCAGGAGACAGATACGCAGTATTTT	CAISENQETDTQYF
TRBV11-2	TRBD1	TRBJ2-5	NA	TGTGCCAGCAGCTCGGACAGGTTAGAGACCCAGTACTTC	CASSSDRLETQYF
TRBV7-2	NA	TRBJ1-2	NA	TGTGCCAGCAGCCCCCAGGGATTTTATGGCTACACCTTC	CASSPQGFYGYTF
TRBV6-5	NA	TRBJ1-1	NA	TGTGCCAGCAGTTACTCGACACTGGGGACACGGACTGAAGCTTTCTTT	CASSYSTLGTRTEAFF
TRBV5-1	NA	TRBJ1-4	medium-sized	TGCGCCAGCAGCTTGGTCGCGGGGGGCGATGAAAAACTGTTTTTT	CASSLVAGGDEKLFF
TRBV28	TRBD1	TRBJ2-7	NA	TGTGCCAGCAGCCTCTGGACAGGAGGCTCCTACGAGCAGTACTTC	CASSLWTGGSYEQYF
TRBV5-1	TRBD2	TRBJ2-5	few	TGCGCCAGCAGCCAGACTAGCGGGGAAGAGACCCAGTACTTC	CASSQTSGEETQYF
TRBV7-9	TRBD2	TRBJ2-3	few	TGTGCCAGCAGCCCTAGACTAGCGGGGGGGGCAGATACGCAGTATTTT	CASSPRLAGGADTQYF
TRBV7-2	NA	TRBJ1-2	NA	TGTGCCAGCAGCCGGCGATATGGCTACACCTTC	CASSRRYGYTF
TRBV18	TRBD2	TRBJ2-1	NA	TGTGCCAGCTCACCACGCCGCACTAGCGGGGGAGATGAGCAGTTCTTC	CASSPRRTSGGDEQFF
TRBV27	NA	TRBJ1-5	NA	TGTGCCAGCATTCCCACCCTAAGCAATCAGCCCCAGCATTTT	CASIPTLSNQPQHF
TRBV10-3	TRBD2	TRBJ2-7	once	TGTGCCATCAGTGCCTTAGCGGGGAGCTCCTACGAGCAGTACTTC	CAISALAGSSYEQYF
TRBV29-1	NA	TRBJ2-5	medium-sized	TGCAGCGTTGGGACAGAGACCCAGTACTTC	CSVGTETQYF
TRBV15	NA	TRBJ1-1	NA	TGTGCCACCAGCAGGGGGGTGAACACTGAAGCTTTCTTT	CATSRGVNTEAFF
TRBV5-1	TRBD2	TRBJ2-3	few	TGCGCCAGCAGCTTGGTGTTTAGCGGGGCTAGCACAGATACGCAGTATTTT	CASSLVFSGASTDTQYF
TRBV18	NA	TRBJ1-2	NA	TGTGCCAGCTCACCCTCACAGGACTATGGCTACACCTTC	CASSPSQDYGYTF
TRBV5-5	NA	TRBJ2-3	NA	TGTGCCAGCAGCTTAGATCGGAGCACAGATACGCAGTATTTT	CASSLDRSTDTQYF
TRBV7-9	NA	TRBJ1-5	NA	TGTGCCAGCAGCTTAACTGCGAATCAGCCCCAGCATTTT	CASSLTANQPQHF
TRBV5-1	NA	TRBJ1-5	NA	TGCGCCAGCAGCTTGGAGAGGGACCTTAGCAATCAGCCCCAGCATTTT	CASSLERDLSNQPQHF